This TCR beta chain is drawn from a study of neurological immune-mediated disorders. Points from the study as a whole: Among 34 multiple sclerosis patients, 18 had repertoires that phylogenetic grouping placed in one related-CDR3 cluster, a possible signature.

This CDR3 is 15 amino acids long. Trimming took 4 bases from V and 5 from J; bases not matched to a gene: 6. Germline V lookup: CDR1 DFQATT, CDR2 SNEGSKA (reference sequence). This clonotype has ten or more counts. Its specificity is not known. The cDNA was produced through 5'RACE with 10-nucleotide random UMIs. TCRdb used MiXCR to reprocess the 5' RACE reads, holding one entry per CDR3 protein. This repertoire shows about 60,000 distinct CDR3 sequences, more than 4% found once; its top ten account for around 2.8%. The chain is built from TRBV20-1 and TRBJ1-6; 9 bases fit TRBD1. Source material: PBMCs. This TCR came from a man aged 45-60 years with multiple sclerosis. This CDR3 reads CSATQTGGNNSPLHF. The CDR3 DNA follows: TGCAGTGCTACCCAGACAGGGGGAAATAATTCACCCCTCCACTTT.